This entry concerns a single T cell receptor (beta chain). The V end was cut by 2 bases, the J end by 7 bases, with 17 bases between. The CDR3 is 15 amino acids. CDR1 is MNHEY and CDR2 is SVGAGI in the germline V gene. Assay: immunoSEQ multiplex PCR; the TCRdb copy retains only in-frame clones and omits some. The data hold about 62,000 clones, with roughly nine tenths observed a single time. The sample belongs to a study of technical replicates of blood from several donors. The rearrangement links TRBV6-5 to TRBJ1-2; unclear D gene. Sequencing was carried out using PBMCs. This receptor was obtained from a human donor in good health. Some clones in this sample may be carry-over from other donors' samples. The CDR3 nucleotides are TGTGCCAGCAGTTACGCGACACATTTCGAAGGTGGCTACACCTTC. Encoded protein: CASSYATHFEGGYTF.